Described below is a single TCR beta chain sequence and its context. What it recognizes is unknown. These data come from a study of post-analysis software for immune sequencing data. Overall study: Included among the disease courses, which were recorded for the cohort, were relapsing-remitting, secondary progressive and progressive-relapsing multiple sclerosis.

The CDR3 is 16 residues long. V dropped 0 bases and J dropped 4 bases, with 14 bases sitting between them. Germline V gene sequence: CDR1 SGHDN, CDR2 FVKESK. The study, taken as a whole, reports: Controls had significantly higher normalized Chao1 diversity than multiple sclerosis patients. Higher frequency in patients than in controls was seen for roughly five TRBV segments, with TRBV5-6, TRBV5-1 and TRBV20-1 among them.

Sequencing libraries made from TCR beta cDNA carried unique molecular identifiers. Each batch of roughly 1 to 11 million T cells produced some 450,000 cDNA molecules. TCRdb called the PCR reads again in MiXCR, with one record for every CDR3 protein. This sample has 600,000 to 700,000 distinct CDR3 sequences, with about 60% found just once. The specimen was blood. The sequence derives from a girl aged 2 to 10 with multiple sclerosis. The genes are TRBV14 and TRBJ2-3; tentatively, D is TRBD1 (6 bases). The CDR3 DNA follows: TGTGCCAGCAGCCAAGAGAGAGGGGGTTACCCAGATACGCAGTATTTT. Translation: CASSQERGGYPDTQYF.